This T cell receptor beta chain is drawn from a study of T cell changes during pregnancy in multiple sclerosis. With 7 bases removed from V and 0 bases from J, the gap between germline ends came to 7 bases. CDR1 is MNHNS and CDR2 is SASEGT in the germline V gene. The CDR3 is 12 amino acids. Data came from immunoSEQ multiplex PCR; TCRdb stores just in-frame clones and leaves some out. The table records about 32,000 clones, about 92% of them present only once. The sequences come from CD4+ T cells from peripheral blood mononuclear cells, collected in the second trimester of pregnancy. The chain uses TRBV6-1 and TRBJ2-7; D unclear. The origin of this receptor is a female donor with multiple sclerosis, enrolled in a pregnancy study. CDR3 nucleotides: TGTGCCAGCACTCTTAGCTCCTACGAGCAGTACTTC. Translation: CASTLSSYEQYF.